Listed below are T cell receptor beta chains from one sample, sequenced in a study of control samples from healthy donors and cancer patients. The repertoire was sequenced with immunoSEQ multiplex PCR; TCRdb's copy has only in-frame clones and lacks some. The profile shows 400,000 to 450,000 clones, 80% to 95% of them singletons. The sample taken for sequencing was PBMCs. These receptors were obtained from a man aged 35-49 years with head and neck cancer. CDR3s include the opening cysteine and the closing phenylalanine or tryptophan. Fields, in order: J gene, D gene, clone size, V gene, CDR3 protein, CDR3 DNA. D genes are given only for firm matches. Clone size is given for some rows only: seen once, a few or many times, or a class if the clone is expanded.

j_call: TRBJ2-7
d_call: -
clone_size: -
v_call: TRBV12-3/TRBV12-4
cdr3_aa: CASSFALYEQYF
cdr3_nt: TGTGCCAGCAGTTTCGCACTTTACGAGCAGTACTTC

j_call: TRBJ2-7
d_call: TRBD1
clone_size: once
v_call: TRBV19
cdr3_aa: CASRTGTGLAEQYF
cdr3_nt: TGTGCCAGTAGGACCGGGACAGGGCTCGCCGAGCAGTACTTC

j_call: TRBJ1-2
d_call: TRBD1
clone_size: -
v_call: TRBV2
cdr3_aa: CAIQGATNYGYTF
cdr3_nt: TGTGCCATACAGGGGGCTACGAACTATGGCTACACCTTC

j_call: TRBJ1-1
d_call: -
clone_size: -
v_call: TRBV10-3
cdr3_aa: CAISESQAGTMNTEAFF
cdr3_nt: TGTGCCATCAGTGAGTCTCAGGCAGGGACCATGAACACTGAAGCTTTCTTT

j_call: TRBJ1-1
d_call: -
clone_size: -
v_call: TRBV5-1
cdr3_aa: CASSLMWVNTEAFF
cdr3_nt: TGCGCCAGCAGCTTGATGTGGGTGAACACTGAAGCTTTCTTT

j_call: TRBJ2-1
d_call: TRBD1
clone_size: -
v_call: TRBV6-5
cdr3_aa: CASSWSGGNEQFF
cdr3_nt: TGTGCCAGCAGTTGGTCAGGGGGCAATGAGCAGTTCTTC

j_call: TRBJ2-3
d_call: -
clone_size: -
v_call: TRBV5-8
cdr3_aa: CASSLLASALSTDTQYF
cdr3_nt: TGTGCCAGCAGCTTACTCGCTAGCGCGCTTAGCACAGATACGCAGTATTTT

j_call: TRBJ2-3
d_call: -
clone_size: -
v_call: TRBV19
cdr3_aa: CASSIDVSGNTQYF
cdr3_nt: TGTGCCAGTAGTATAGATGTCTCCGGGAATACGCAGTATTTT

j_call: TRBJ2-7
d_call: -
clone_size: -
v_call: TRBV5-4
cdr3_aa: CASSSPGDSYEQYF
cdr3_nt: TGTGCCAGCAGCAGCCCCGGGGACTCCTACGAGCAGTACTTC

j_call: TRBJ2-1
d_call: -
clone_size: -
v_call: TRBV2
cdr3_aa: CASSEGGPRIEQFF
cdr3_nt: TGTGCCAGCAGTGAAGGGGGTCCTAGGATAGAGCAGTTCTTC

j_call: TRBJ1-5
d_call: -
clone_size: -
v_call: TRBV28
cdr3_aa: CASSSVGSNQPQHF
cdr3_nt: TGTGCCAGCAGTTCAGTGGGTAGCAATCAGCCCCAGCATTTT

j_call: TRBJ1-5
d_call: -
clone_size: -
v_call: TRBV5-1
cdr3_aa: CASSLDFSFNQPQHF
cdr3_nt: TGCGCCAGCAGCTTGGATTTCAGTTTCAATCAGCCCCAGCATTTT

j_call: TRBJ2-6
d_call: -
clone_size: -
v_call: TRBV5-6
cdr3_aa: CASSLGRPGANVLTF
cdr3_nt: TGTGCCAGCAGCTTGGGGCGGCCCGGGGCCAACGTCCTGACTTTC

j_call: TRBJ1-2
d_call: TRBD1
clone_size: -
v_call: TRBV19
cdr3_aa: CASSTFQTGSGHYGYTF
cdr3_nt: TGTGCCAGTAGTACCTTCCAGACAGGGTCCGGTCACTATGGCTACACCTTC

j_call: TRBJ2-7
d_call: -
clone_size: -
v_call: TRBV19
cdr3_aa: CASSLGLPYEQYF
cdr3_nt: TGTGCCAGTAGTTTGGGACTCCCCTACGAGCAGTACTTC

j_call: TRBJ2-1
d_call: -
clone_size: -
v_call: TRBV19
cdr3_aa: CASSIVPGHFNEQFF
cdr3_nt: TGTGCCAGTAGTATAGTCCCCGGGCACTTCAATGAGCAGTTCTTC

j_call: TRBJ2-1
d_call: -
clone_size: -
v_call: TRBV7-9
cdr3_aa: CASSLGGSYNEQFF
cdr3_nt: TGTGCCAGCAGCTTAGGAGGGTCCTACAATGAGCAGTTCTTC

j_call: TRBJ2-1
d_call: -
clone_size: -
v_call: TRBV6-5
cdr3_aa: CASSSGFDEQFF
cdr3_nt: TGTGCCAGCAGTTCAGGGTTCGATGAGCAGTTCTTC

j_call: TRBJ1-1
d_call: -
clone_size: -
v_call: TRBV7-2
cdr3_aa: CASNRQRNTEAFF
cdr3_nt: TGTGCCAGCAACCGTCAGAGGAACACTGAAGCTTTCTTT

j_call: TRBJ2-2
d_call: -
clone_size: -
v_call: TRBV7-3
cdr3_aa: CASSSTTGNGELFF
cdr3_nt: TGTGCCAGCAGCTCCACCACAGGGAACGGGGAGCTGTTTTTT

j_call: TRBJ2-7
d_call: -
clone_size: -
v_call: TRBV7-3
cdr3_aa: CASSLGQPHVDEQYF
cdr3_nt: TGTGCCAGCAGCTTAGGCCAGCCCCATGTTGACGAGCAGTACTTC

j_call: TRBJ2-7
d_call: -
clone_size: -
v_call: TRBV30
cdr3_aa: CAWSGGQGRNEQYF
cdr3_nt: TGTGCCTGGAGTGGCGGTCAGGGGCGTAACGAGCAGTACTTC

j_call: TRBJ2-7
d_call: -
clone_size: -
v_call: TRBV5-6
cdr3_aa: CASSFGSRYEQYF
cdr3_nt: TGTGCCAGCAGCTTCGGAAGTAGGTACGAGCAGTACTTC